The following is a T cell receptor (gamma chain) sequence with its context. This receptor's antigen is unknown. One base away there is no much larger clone; base qualities are not given. Different DNA sequences within this sample yield the same CDR3. RNA was isolated using the RNeasy mini kit, and reverse transcription was performed with Superscript III. CDR3 amplicons were generated by multiplex PCR with pooled V-gene forward primers and a constant-region reverse primer carrying Illumina adaptor overhangs. After gel purification, amplicons were indexed with Nextera index primers over around 8 extra PCR cycles and were then purified with AMPure XP beads. Sequencing of the libraries was done on an Illumina MiSeq using paired-end 250 bp reads, dual indexing and an approximately 19% PhiX spike-in. As for the original processing: Reads were quality checked with FastQC, and TRG read pairs were merged with ea-utils fastq-join. IMGT/HighV-QUEST was used to annotate the sequences, only productive sequences with an unambiguous V-gene assignment were kept, and clonotypes were defined as sequences sharing an identical CDR3 sequence. For downstream analysis, the tools were VDJtools 1.1.1, tcR 2.2.3, Treemap and vegan Shannon diversity in R 3.4.4. Clone calls in TCRdb were regenerated from the public reads with CATT, after which identical DNA sequences shared one row. It is TCRdb's table, rather than the study itself, that gives the V and J calls and clone size. The sample has 25,000 to 30,000 gamma-chain clones on record, about a fifth of them singletons. The ten largest make up roughly 1.9% of the sample.

V is cut back by 4 bases and J by 7 bases, with 13 bases in the junction unmatched. The CDR3, cysteine through phenylalanine, is 14 amino acids long. Only CDR3 DNA is held: 42 bases, read in frame from base 1. The germline V gene gives CDR1 as EGSTGY and CDR2 as YDSYTSSV. Thymic samples were depleted of alphabeta T cells, then CD3+ TCRVdelta1+ TCRVdelta2- thymocytes were FACS-sorted. The purity of the sorted Vdelta1+ thymocytes fell between 98% and 99.6%. Thymic specimens were obtained from 8 paediatric patients, aged from 5 days to 15 months, who were undergoing corrective cardiac surgery. Thymic tissue was dispersed, and mononuclear cells were isolated on a Histopaque-1077 density gradient. For staining, the antibodies used were anti-TCRVdelta1 clone TS8.2, anti-TCRVdelta2 clone B6, anti-CD3 clone HIT3a and anti-TCRalphabeta clone IP26. This sample stems from a study of Vδ1+ human thymocytes (dated 2018 in TCRdb). Notes on the research overall: The study characterised mRNA-level TRG and TRD CDR3 repertoires of highly purified Vdelta1+ thymocytes from young children as a data resource. Validation of the multiplex-based CDR3 amplicon strategy against 5'RACE-based CDR3 amplicon generation methods had been performed previously.

Paper-wide results and their limitations: The thymic TRG and TRD repertoires appeared highly polyclonal, with Gaussian CDR3 length distributions, in contrast to the oligoclonal repertoires of peripheral blood. Numerous TRG clonotypes were shared among donors (up to about 7x10^3), while TRD repertoires were essentially private (a maximum of about 100 shared). Roughly a fifth of thymic TRD sequences were found to be Vdelta2 (and few were Vdelta3) despite high sort purity, in contrast to peripheral blood Vdelta1+ controls. Donors did not cluster by age or sex, so the analyses were not stratified by age or sex. Because unexpected Vdelta2 sequences could lead to misinterpretation of bulk repertoire data, the authors recommended using highly purified populations and validating at the single-cell level.

Sequenced material: Vdelta1+ gamma-delta thymocytes from the thymus. Taken with the paper, the label for cell subset or site translates to: FACS-sorted CD3+ TCRalphabeta- TCRVdelta1+ TCRVdelta2- thymocytes. The TCR comes from a boy in the first two years of life who had congenital heart surgery. The chain is assembled from TRGV4 and TRGJ1 or TRGJ2. The sequence in DNA is TGTGCCACCTGGGACGGACCTGGGGGGTATAAGAAACTCTTT. The resulting protein is CATWDGPGGYKKLF.